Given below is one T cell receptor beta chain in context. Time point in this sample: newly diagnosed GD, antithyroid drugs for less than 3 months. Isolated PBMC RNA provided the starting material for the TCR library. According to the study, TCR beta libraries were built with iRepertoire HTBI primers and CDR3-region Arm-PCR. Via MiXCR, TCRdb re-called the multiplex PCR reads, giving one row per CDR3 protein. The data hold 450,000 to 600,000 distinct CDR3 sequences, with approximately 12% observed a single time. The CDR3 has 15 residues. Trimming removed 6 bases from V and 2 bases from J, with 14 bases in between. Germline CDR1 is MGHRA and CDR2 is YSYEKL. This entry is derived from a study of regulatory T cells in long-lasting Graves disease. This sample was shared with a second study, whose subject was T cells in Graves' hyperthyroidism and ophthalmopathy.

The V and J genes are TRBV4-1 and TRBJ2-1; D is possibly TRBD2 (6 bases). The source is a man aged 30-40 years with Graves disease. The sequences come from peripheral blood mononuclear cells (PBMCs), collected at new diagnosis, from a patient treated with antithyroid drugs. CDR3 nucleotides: TGCGCCAGCAGAAACCGGGACTCCGCCTACAATGAGCAGTTCTTC. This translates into CASRNRDSAYNEQFF.